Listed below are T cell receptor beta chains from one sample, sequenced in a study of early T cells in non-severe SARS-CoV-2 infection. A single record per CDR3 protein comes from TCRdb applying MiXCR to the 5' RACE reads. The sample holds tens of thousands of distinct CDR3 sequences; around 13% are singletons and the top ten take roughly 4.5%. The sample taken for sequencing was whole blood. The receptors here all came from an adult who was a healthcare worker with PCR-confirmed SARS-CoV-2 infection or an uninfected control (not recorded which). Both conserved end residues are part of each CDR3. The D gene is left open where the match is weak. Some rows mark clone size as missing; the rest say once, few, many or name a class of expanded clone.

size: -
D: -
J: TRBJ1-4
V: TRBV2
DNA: TGTGCCAGCAGTGAAGGCGGGACCCTCGCCGGAAAACTGTTTTTT
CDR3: CASSEGGTLAGKLFF

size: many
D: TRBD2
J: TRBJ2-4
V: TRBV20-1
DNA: TGCAGTGCTAGAGATGTAGCGGGGGTGGTAAACATTCAGTACTTC
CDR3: CSARDVAGVVNIQYF

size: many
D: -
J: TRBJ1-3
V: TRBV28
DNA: TGTGCCAGCAGTTCCCCGGGGGATGGAAACACCATATATTTT
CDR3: CASSSPGDGNTIYF

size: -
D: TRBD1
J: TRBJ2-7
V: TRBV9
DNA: TGTGCCAGCAGCGCCGGGACAGATACCTACGAGCAGTACTTC
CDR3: CASSAGTDTYEQYF

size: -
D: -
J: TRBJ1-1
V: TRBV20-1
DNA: TGCAGTGCTAGGCCAGGGGACACTGAAGCTTTCTTT
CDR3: CSARPGDTEAFF

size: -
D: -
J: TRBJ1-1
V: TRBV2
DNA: TGTGCCAGCATTTACAGAGTTCTGAACACTGAAGCTTTCTTT
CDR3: CASIYRVLNTEAFF

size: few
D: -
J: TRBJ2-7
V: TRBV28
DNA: TGTGCCAGCAGTTTAAAGGGATATTGGCAGTACTTC
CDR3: CASSLKGYWQYF

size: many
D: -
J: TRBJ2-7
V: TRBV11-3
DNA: TGTGCCAGCAGCCAAGGGACCGTGGGGGAGCAGTACTTC
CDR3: CASSQGTVGEQYF

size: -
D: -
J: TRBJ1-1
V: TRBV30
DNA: TGTGCCTGGAGTGTAAAGGGGGGCGCAACCCTAGCTTTCTTT
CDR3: CAWSVKGGATLAFF

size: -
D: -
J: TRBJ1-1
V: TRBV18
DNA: TGTGCCAGCTCAAGACAGCCCGAGAACACTGAAGCTTTCTTT
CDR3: CASSRQPENTEAFF

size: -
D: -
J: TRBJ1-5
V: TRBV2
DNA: TGTGCCAGCAGTGAAGGGGATAGCAATCAGCCCCAGCATTTT
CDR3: CASSEGDSNQPQHF

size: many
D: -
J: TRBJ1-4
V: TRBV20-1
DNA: TGCAGTGCTAGAGAACAGGTTAATGAAAAACTGTTTTTT
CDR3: CSAREQVNEKLFF

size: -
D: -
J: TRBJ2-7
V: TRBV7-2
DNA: TGTGCCAGCAGCCCTCTTCAGGTCGGGGGACAAGAGCAGTACTTC
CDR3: CASSPLQVGGQEQYF

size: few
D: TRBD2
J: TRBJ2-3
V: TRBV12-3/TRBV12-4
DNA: TGTGCCAGCAGTACCGGGACTAGCGGGAGACAGGATACGCAGTATTTT
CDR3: CASSTGTSGRQDTQYF

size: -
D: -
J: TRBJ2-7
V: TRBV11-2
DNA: TGTGCCAGCAGCCCATTAAGGAGGTACGAGCAGTACTTC
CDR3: CASSPLRRYEQYF

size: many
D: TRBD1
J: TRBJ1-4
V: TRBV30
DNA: TGTGCCTGGAGTGTGAGGGGGACAGGGCGGGAAAAACTGTTTTTT
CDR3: CAWSVRGTGREKLFF

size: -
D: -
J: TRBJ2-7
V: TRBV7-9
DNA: TGTGCCAGCAGCCAGCCGGGACGCTACGAGCAGTACTTC
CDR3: CASSQPGRYEQYF

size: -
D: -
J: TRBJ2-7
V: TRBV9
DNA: TGTGCCAGCAGCGTAGATGGGCAGGGAAATGTTAACGAGCAGTACTTC
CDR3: CASSVDGQGNVNEQYF

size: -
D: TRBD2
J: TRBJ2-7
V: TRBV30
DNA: TGTGCCTGGAGCGGACTAGTTGGCTACGAGCAGTACTTC
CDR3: CAWSGLVGYEQYF

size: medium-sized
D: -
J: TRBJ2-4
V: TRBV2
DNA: TGTGCCAGCAGTGAAGAAGGGACCGGGGGAAACATTCAGTACTTC
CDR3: CASSEEGTGGNIQYF

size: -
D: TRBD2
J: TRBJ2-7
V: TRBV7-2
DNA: TGTGCCAGCAGCTACGAAGCGGGACGGCGCGGCGAGCAGTACTTC
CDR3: CASSYEAGRRGEQYF

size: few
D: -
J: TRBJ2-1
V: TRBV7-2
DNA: TGTGCCAGCAGCCCAATTGGGGGGATTCAGTTCTTC
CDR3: CASSPIGGIQFF

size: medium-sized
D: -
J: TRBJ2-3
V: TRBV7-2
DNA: TGTGCCAGCAGCCCTATAATGCAGGCAGATACGCAGTATTTT
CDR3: CASSPIMQADTQYF

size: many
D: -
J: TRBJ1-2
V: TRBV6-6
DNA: TGTGCCAGCAGGACAGAGAGCGAGATCTATGGCTACACCTTC
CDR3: CASRTESEIYGYTF

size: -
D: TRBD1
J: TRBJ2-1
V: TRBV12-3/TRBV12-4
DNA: TGTGCCAGCAGTTGGAACGGACAGGGTGAGCAGTTCTTC
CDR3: CASSWNGQGEQFF

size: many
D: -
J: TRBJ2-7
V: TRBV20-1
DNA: TGCAGTGCTAGGTGGGGTCCCTACGAGCAGTACTTC
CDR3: CSARWGPYEQYF

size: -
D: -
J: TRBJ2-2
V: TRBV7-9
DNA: TGTGCCAGCAGGGACGGGGATATGAACACCGGGGAGCTGTTTTTT
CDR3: CASRDGDMNTGELFF

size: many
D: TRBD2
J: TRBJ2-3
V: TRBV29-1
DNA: TGCAGCGCCCGGACGAGCGGGAGTGGTGCAGATACGCAGTATTTT
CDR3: CSARTSGSGADTQYF

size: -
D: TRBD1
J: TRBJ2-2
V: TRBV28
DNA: TGTGCCAGCAGTTTCGACAGGGAGAACACCGGGGAGCTGTTTTTT
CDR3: CASSFDRENTGELFF

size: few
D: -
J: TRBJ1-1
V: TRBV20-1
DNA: TGCAGTGCTGGGCCAGTCACTGAAGCTTTCTTT
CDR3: CSAGPVTEAFF

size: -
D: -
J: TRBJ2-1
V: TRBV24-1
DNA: TGTGCCACCGGTCATAAAAGTCCCAGCGCCCCTAATGAGCAGTTCTTC
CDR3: CATGHKSPSAPNEQFF

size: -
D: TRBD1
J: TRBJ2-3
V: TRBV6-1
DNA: TGTGCCAGCAGAAGGGACAGGGGGCTATCTAGCACAGATACGCAGTATTTT
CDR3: CASRRDRGLSSTDTQYF

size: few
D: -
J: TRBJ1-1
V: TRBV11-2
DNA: TGTGCCAGCAGCCGCACCCTCAGCAACGCTTTCTTT
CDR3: CASSRTLSNAFF

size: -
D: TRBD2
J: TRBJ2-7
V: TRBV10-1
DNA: TGCGCCAGCAGTGGACGCGAGCGGGGGGCATACGAGCAGTACTTC
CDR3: CASSGRERGAYEQYF

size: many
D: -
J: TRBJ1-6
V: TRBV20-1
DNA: TGCAGTGCTAGACTCTTGCAGGGCATCAATTCACCCCTCCACTTT
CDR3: CSARLLQGINSPLHF

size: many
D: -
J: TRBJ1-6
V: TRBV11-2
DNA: TGTGCCAGCAGCTTAGAGGGGGCGAATTCACCCCTCCACTTT
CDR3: CASSLEGANSPLHF

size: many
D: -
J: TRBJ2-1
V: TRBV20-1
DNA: TGCAGTGCCCCCGACTACGGGCCCTACAATGAGCAGTTCTTC
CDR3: CSAPDYGPYNEQFF

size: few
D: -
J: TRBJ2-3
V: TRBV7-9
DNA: TGTGCCAGCGCCCCCCCGTCAGCGTACACAGATACGCAGTATTTT
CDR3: CASAPPSAYTDTQYF

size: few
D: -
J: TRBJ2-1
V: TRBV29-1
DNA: TGCAGCGTTGTGGGGATTGTGTCCTACAATGAGCAGTTCTTC
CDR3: CSVVGIVSYNEQFF

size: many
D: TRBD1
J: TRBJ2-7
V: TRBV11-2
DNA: TGTGCCAGCAGCTTACTACAGGGGGCTGGCGAGCAGTACTTC
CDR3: CASSLLQGAGEQYF

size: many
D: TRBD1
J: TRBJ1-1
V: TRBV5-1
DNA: TGCGCCAGCAGCCCCCACAGGGGCACTGAAGCTTTCTTT
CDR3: CASSPHRGTEAFF

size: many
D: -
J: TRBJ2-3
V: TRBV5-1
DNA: TGCGCCAGCAGCTTGGACGGATGGCGTACAGATACGCAGTATTTT
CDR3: CASSLDGWRTDTQYF

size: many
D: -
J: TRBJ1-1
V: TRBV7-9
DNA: TGTGCCAGCAGCGTCGTTATGGGGTTACCTGAAGCTTTCTTT
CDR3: CASSVVMGLPEAFF

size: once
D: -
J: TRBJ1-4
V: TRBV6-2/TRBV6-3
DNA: TGTGCCAGCAGTCCCAGCCTCACGACGAAGGCTAATGAAAAACTGTTTTTT
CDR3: CASSPSLTTKANEKLFF

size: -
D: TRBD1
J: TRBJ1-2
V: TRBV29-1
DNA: TGCAGCGGGGGACAGCCCGCTGGCTACACCTTC
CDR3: CSGGQPAGYTF

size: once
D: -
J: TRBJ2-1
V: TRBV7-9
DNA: TGTGCCAGCAGCTTAGAAGATGAGCAGTTCTTC
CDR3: CASSLEDEQFF

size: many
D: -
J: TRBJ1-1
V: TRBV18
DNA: TGTGCCAGCTCCCCAGGACAGATAATGAACACTGAAGCTTTCTTT
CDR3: CASSPGQIMNTEAFF

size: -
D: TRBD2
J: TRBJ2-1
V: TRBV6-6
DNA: TGTGCCAGCAGTTCATTGGGGCCGACTAGCGGGGGGGCTCTGTTCTTC
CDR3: CASSSLGPTSGGALFF

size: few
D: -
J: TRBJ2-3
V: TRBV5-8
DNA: TGTGCCAGCACCCGGGAGGGGGCCCCCATCGATACGCAGTATTTT
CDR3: CASTREGAPIDTQYF